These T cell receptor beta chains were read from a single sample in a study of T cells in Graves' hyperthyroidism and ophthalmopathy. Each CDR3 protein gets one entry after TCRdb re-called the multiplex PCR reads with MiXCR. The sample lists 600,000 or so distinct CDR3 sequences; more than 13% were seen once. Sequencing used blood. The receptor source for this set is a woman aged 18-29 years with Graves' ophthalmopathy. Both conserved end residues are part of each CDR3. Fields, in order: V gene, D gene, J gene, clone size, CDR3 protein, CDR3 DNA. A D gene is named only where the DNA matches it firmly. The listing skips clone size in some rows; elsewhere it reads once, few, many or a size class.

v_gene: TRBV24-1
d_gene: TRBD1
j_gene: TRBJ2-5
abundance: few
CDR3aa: CATSDPGTGVETQYF
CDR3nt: TGTGCCACCAGTGACCCCGGGACAGGGGTTGAGACCCAGTACTTC

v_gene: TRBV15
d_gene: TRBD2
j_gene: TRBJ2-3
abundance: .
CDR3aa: CAASRDPILAGSDTQYF
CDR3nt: TGTGCCGCCAGCAGAGATCCCATCCTAGCGGGCTCAGATACGCAGTATTTT

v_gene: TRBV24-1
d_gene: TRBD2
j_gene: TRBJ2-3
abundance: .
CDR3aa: CATSDPTSGSADTQYF
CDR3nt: TGTGCCACCAGCGATCCGACTAGCGGGAGTGCAGATACGCAGTATTTT

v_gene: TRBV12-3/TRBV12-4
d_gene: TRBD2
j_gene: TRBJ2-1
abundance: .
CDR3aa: CASSWGLLRDNEQFF
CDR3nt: TGTGCCAGCAGTTGGGGACTACTCCGGGATAATGAGCAGTTCTTC

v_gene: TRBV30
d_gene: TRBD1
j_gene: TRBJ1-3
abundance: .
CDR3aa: CAWSAGTVYVYTIYF
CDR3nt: TGTGCCTGGAGTGCTGGGACAGTCTATGTCTACACCATATATTTT

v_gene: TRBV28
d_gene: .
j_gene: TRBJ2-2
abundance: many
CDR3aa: CASGAPGATGELFF
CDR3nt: TGTGCCAGCGGGGCCCCCGGCGCCACCGGGGAGCTGTTTTTT

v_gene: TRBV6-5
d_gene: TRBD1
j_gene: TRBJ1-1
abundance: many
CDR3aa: CASSYTTGGPTEAFF
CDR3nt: TGTGCCAGCAGTTACACGACAGGGGGTCCCACTGAAGCTTTCTTT

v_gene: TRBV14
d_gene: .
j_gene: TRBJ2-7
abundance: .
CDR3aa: CASSQLQSSYEQYF
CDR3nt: TGTGCCAGCAGCCAACTACAGAGCTCCTACGAGCAGTACTTC

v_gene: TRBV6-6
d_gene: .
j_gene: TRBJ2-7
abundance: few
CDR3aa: CASSYSQGSGYEQYF
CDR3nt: TGTGCCAGCAGTTACTCCCAGGGTTCGGGCTACGAGCAGTACTTC

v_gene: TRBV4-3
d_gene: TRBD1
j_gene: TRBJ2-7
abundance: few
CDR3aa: CASSSNRGVYEQYF
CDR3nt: TGCGCCAGCAGCTCGAACAGGGGCGTATACGAGCAGTACTTC

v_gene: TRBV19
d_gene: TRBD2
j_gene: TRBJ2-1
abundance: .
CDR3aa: CASSIVRGLAPYNEQFF
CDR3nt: TGTGCCAGTAGTATAGTCCGGGGACTAGCACCTTACAATGAGCAGTTCTTC

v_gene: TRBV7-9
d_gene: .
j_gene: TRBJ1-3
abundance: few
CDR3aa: CASSPVVGTGNTIYF
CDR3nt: TGTGCCAGCAGCCCCGTGGTGGGGACTGGAAACACCATATATTTT

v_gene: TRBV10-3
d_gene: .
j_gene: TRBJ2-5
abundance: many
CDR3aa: CAIGSAQETQYF
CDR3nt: TGTGCCATCGGGTCGGCGCAAGAGACCCAGTACTTC

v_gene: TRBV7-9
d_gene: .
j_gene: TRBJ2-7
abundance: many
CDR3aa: CASSLAPGAYEQYF
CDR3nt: TGTGCCAGCAGCTTAGCTCCAGGGGCCTACGAGCAGTACTTC

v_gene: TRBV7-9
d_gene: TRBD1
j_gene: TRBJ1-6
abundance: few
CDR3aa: CASSLGRGSSYNSPLHF
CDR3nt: TGTGCCAGCAGCTTAGGCAGGGGGAGCTCCTATAATTCACCCCTCCACTTT

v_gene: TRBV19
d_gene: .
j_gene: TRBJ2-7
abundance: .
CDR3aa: CASSPTTGPSEQYF
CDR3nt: TGTGCCAGTAGTCCAACAACAGGCCCGAGCGAGCAGTACTTC

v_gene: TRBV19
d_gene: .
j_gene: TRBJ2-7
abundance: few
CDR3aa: CASSISSPGIYEQYF
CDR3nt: TGTGCCAGTAGTATTAGTAGCCCGGGGATCTACGAGCAGTACTTC

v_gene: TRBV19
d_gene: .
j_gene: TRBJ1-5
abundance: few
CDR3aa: CASTLGYQPQHF
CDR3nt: TGTGCCAGTACCCTTGGGTATCAGCCCCAGCATTTT

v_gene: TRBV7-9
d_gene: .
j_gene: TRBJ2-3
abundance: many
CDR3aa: CASSKPTGPTDTQYF
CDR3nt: TGTGCCAGCAGCAAACCGACAGGTCCCACAGATACGCAGTATTTT

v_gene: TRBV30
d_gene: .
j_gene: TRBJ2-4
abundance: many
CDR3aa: CAWSVRRLNIQYF
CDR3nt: TGTGCCTGGAGTGTACGGAGGTTAAACATTCAGTACTTC

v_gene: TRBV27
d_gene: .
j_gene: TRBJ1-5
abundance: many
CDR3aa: CASSPSEQSNQPQHF
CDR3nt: TGTGCCAGCAGCCCCAGCGAACAGAGCAATCAGCCCCAGCATTTT

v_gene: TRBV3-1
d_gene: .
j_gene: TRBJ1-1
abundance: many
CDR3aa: CASSQGHPRRNTEAFF
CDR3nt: TGTGCCAGCAGCCAAGGACACCCCCGGCGGAACACTGAAGCTTTCTTT

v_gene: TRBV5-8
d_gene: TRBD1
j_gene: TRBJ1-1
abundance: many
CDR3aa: CASSWTGNGSEAFF
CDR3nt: TGTGCCAGCAGCTGGACAGGGAATGGGAGTGAAGCTTTCTTT

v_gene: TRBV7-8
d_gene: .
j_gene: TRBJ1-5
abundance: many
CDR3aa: CASSTQEDQPQHF
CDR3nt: TGTGCCAGCAGCACACAGGAAGATCAGCCCCAGCATTTT

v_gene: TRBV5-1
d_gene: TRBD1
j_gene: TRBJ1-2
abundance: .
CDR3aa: CASSLADRAYGYTF
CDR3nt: TGCGCCAGCAGCTTGGCCGACAGGGCCTATGGCTACACCTTC

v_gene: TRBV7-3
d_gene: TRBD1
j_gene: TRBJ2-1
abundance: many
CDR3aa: CASSPGQGGYNEQFF
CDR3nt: TGTGCCAGCAGCCCGGGACAGGGAGGTTACAATGAGCAGTTCTTC

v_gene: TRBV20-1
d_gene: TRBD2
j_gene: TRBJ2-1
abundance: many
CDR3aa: CSARNLSGSYHEQFF
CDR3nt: TGCAGTGCTAGGAATCTTAGCGGGAGTTACCATGAGCAGTTCTTC

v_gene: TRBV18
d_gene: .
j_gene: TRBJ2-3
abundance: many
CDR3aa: CASCAPRASTDTQYF
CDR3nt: TGTGCCAGCTGTGCCCCCAGGGCGAGCACAGATACGCAGTATTTT

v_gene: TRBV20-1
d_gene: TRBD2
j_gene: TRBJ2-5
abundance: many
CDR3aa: CSGATSGTPAETQYF
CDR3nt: TGCAGTGGGGCGACTAGCGGGACCCCCGCCGAGACCCAGTACTTC

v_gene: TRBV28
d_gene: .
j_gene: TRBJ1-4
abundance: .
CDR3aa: CASSRRGTNEKLFF
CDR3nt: TGTGCCAGCAGTCGACGGGGCACTAATGAAAAACTGTTTTTT

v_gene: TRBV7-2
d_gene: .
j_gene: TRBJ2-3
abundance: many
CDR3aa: CASSPSPPRGADTQYF
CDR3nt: TGTGCCAGCAGCCCCTCGCCACCAAGGGGGGCAGATACGCAGTATTTT

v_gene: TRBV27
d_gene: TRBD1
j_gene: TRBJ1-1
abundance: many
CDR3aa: CASSLAPSTGDTEAFF
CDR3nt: TGTGCCAGCAGTTTAGCCCCTAGTACAGGGGACACTGAAGCTTTCTTT

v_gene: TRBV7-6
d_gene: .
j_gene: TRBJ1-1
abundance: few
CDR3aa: CASSLGTYTEAFF
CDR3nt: TGTGCCAGCAGCCTGGGGACCTACACTGAAGCTTTCTTT

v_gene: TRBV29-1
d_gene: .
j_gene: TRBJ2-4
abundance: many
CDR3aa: CSGGDGKNIQYF
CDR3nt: TGCAGCGGAGGGGACGGGAAAAACATTCAGTACTTC

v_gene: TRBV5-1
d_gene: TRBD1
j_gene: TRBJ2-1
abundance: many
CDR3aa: CASSFGTGGLNEQFF
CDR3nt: TGCGCCAGCAGCTTCGGGACAGGGGGCTTGAATGAGCAGTTCTTC

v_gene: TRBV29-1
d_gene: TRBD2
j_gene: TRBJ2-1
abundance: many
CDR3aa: CSVRTSGPYNEQFF
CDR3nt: TGCAGCGTCCGGACTAGCGGACCCTACAATGAGCAGTTCTTC

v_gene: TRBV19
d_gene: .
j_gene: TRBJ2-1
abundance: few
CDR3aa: CASRRLGTSYNEQFF
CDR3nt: TGTGCCAGTAGACGCCTGGGAACCTCCTACAATGAGCAGTTCTTC

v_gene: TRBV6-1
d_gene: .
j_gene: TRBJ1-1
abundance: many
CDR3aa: CASKQGSATEAFF
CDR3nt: TGTGCCAGCAAACAGGGTTCGGCCACTGAAGCTTTCTTT

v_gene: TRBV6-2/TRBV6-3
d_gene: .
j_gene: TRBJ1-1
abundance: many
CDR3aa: CASSYSTLQENTEAFF
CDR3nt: TGTGCCAGCAGTTACTCAACATTACAGGAGAACACTGAAGCTTTCTTT

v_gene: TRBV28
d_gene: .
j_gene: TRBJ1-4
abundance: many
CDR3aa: CASSLLDKRATTEELFF
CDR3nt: TGTGCCAGCAGTTTGTTGGACAAGCGGGCTACCACGGAAGAACTGTTTTTT

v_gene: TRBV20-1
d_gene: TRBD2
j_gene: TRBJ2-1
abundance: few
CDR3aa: CSANPGGPYNEQFF
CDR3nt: TGCAGTGCTAATCCGGGAGGGCCCTACAATGAGCAGTTCTTC

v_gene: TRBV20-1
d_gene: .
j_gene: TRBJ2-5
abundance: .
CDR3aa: CSATGIGGETQYF
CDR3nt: TGCAGTGCTACCGGGATAGGGGGAGAGACCCAGTACTTC

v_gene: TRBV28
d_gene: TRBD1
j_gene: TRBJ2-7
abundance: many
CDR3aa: CASSGGQGMREQYF
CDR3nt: TGTGCCAGCAGCGGGGGACAGGGGATGCGCGAGCAGTACTTC

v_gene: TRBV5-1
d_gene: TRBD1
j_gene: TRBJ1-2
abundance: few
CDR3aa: CASSRGDRGDYGYTF
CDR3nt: TGCGCCAGCAGCCGAGGGGACAGGGGAGACTATGGCTACACCTTC

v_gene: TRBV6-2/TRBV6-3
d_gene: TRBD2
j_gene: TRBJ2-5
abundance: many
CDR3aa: CASSYPGTSGQETQYF
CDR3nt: TGTGCCAGCAGTTACCCCGGGACTAGCGGACAAGAGACCCAGTACTTC

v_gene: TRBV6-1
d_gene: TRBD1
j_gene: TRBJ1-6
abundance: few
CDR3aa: CASSQQGHNSPLHF
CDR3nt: TGTGCCAGCAGTCAACAGGGGCATAATTCACCCCTCCACTTT

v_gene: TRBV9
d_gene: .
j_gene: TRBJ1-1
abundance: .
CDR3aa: CASSVGLEGVGTEAFF
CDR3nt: TGTGCCAGCAGCGTAGGCTTGGAGGGGGTCGGCACTGAAGCTTTCTTT

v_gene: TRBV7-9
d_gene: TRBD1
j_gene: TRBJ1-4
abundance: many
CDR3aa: CASSFGLGGQGRNEKLFF
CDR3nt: TGTGCCAGCAGCTTTGGGCTTGGCGGACAGGGACGGAATGAAAAACTGTTTTTT

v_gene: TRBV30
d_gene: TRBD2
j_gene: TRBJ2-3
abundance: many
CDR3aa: CAWSQTSGSWGSTDTQYF
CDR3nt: TGTGCCTGGAGCCAAACTAGCGGGAGTTGGGGAAGCACAGATACGCAGTATTTT

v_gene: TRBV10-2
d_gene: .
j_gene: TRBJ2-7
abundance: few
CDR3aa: CASSVVGTGYEQYF
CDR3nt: TGCGCCAGCAGTGTCGTCGGCACGGGGTACGAGCAGTACTTC

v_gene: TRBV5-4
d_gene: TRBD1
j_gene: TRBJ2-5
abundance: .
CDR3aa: CASSPLRGSQETQYF
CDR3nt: TGTGCCAGCAGCCCGCTCAGGGGGAGCCAAGAGACCCAGTACTTC

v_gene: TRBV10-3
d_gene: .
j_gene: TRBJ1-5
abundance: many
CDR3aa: CAISEERGRNQPQHF
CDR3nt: TGTGCCATCAGTGAGGAGCGGGGTCGCAATCAGCCCCAGCATTTT

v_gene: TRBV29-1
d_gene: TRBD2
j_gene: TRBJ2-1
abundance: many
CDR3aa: CSVRTSGRGEQFF
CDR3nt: TGCAGCGTTCGGACTAGCGGGAGAGGGGAGCAGTTCTTC

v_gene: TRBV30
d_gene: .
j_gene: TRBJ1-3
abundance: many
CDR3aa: CARSPGYSGNTIYF
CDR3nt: TGTGCCCGATCCCCGGGATACTCTGGAAACACCATATATTTT

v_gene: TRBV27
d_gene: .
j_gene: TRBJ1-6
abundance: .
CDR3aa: CASSLWGGQGPRYNSPLHF
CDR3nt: TGTGCCAGCAGTTTATGGGGTGGGCAGGGCCCCAGATATAATTCACCCCTCCACTTT